This entry lists 10 T cell receptor beta chains sequenced from one sample in a study of T cell repertoires in cytomegalovirus infection. TCRdb reanalysed the reads using MiXCR and keeps one entry per CDR3 protein. Among 350,000 to 450,000 distinct CDR3 sequences listed, over 15% were seen once. The specimen was PBMCs. Receptors originate from a human donor in good health (CMV status not recorded). Some clones in this sample may be carry-over from other donors' samples.

The chain carries TRBV5-1 and TRBJ1-3, with D hard to call. CDR1 is SGHRS and CDR2 is YFSETQ in the germline V gene. V was cut by 0 bases and J by 4 bases, with 8 bases left in between. The CDR3 has 14 amino acids. CDR3: CASSLDAGGNTIYF. CDR3 sequence (DNA): TGCGCCAGCAGCTTGGACGCAGGAGGAAACACCATATATTTT.

This clonotype came up many times. J is TRBJ2-1 and V is TRBV24-1; a weak D match, TRBD1 (5 bases). Germline lookup yields CDR1 KGHDR and CDR2 SFDVKD. The CDR3 covers 15 residues. V was pared by 4 bases and J by 2 bases, with 11 bases between. The CDR3 loop reads CATSDLRQPYNEQFF. CDR3 sequence (DNA): TGTGCCACCAGTGACCTACGACAGCCCTACAATGAGCAGTTCTTC.

This clonotype was recorded once. V gene TRBV7-4 combines with J gene TRBJ2-5; 10 bases fit TRBD1. J was trimmed by 7 bases and V by 5 bases; bases with no gene match: 10. The CDR3 has 15 amino acids. Germline CDR1 reads SGHVT; CDR2 reads SQSDAQ. The CDR3 spells CASSPAGGQGRTQYF. DNA for the CDR3: TGTGCCAGCAGCCCTGCCGGGGGACAGGGGAGGACCCAGTACTTC.

The chain links TRBV19 to TRBJ1-1, with D perhaps TRBD1 (6 bases). Germline V gives CDR1 LNHDA, CDR2 SQIVND (reference sequence). The CDR3 runs to 15 residues. Trimming shortened V by 4 bases and J by 6 bases, and 18 bases separated the two germline ends. This CDR3 is CASSTDRGVGAEAFF. The CDR3 coding sequence is TGTGCCAGTAGTACGGACAGAGGGGTCGGCGCTGAAGCTTTCTTT.

This clonotype came up a few times. This chain connects TRBV5-1 to TRBJ2-1; D possibly corresponds to TRBD2 (6 bases). There are 17 residues in the CDR3. V was shortened by 3 bases and J by 6 bases, with 22 bases between the two germline ends. Germline V gene lookup returns CDR1 SGHRS and CDR2 YFSETQ. For the CDR3, the DNA is TGCGCCAGCAGCTCATTCACCGGGACTCCCAGCGTCAATGAGCAGTTCTTC. The encoded protein is CASSSFTGTPSVNEQFF.

The CDR3 reads CASGRDNEQFF. The CDR3 DNA reads as TGTGCCAGCGGGAGAGACAATGAGCAGTTCTTC. The V and J genes are TRBV6-2 or TRBV6-3 and TRBJ2-1, with D perhaps TRBD2 (5 bases). V lost 8 bases and J 5 bases, leaving 7 bases between the germline ends. This CDR3 has 11 residues. Germline V gene sequence: CDR1 MNHEY, CDR2 SVGEGT.

This clonotype was detected many times. The J gene is TRBJ2-1, the V gene TRBV7-9; no firm D call. Germline V gene sequence: CDR1 SEHNR, CDR2 FQNEAQ (reference sequence). The CDR3 consists of 15 residues. Trimming pared 1 base from V and 8 bases from J, leaving 15 bases between. This CDR3 reads CASSLGDFGWDEQFF. The CDR3 nucleotides read TGTGCCAGCAGCTTAGGTGACTTTGGGTGGGATGAGCAGTTCTTC.

The sample holds many counts of this clonotype. The rearrangement links TRBV6-2 or TRBV6-3 to TRBJ2-1; tentatively, D is TRBD2 (5 bases). V was shortened by 8 bases and J by 8 bases, with 19 bases between the two germline ends. Germline values: CDR1 MNHEY, CDR2 SVGEGT. This CDR3 is built from 14 residues. CDR3: CASSKLGRIDEQFF. DNA of the CDR3: TGTGCCAGCTCGAAACTAGGTAGGATCGATGAGCAGTTCTTC.

J is TRBJ2-2 and V is TRBV7-2; maybe TRBD1 (5 bases). CDR1 and CDR2 from the germline V gene are SGHTA and FQGNSA. Trimming pared 3 bases from V and 6 bases from J, leaving 17 bases between. This CDR3 has 16 residues. CDR3 sequence: CASSFTGVGSAGELFF. CDR3 DNA: TGTGCCAGCAGCTTCACAGGCGTTGGGTCTGCCGGGGAGCTGTTTTTT.

The chain carries TRBV7-2 and TRBJ2-5; TRBD2 is a possible D gene (5 bases). This CDR3 contains 16 residues. The germline V gene encodes CDR1 SGHTA and CDR2 FQGNSA. V dropped 5 bases and J dropped 6 bases, with 22 bases sitting between them. CDR3 coding DNA: TGTGCCAGCAGCCCCTTTAGGGTAGCGAACTTAAAGACCCAGTACTTC. Encoded protein: CASSPFRVANLKTQYF.